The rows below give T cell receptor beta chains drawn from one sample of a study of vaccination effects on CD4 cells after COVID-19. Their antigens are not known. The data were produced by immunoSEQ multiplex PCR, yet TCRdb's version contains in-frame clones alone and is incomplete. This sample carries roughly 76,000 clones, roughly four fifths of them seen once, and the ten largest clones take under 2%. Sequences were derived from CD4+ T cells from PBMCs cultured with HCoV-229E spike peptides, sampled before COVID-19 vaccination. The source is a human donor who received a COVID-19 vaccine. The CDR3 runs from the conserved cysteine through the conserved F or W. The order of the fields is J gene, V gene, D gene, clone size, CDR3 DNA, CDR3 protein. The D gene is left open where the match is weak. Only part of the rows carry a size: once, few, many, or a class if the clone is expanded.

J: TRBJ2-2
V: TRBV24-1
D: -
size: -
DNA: TGTGCCACCAGTGATTCGCGCAGGGGAAACACCGGGGAGCTGTTTTTT
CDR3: CATSDSRRGNTGELFF

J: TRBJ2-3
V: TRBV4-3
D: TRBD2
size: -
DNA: TGCGCCAGCAGCCGGGAGCGGGGGGACACAGATACGCAGTATTTT
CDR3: CASSRERGDTDTQYF

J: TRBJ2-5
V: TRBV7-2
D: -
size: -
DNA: TGTGCCAGCAGCAGAAGTCCCCAAGAGACCCAGTACTTC
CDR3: CASSRSPQETQYF

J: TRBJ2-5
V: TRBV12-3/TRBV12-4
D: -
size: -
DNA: TGTGCCAGCAGTTTGGTGGGGGAAGAGACCCAGTACTTC
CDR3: CASSLVGEETQYF

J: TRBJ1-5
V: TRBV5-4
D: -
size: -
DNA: TGTGCCAGCAGCTTGGAAGGGGTTAATCAGCCCCAGCATTTT
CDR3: CASSLEGVNQPQHF

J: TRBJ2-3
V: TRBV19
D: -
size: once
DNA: TGTGCCAGTAGTATTAGGGGCCAGGGAAAGACAGATACGCAGTATTTT
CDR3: CASSIRGQGKTDTQYF

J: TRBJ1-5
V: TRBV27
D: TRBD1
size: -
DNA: TGTGCCAGCAGTCTACGACAGGGGCGTCAGCCCCAGCATTTT
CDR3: CASSLRQGRQPQHF

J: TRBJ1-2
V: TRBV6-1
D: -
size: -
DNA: TGTGCCAGCAGTGAACAGGCAGCCCCCGGTGGCTACACCTTC
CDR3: CASSEQAAPGGYTF

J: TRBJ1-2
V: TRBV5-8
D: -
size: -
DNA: TGTGCCAGCAGCTTCCTCCATGGGGGGGAAGGAGGCTACACCTTC
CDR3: CASSFLHGGEGGYTF

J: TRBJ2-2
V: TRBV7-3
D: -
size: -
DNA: TGTGCCAGCAGCTTAATTGGGGCCGGGGAGCTGTTTTTT
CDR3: CASSLIGAGELFF

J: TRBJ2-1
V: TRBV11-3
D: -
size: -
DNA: TGTGCCAGCAGCTTAGAGTACTCGTCCAATGAGCAGTTCTTC
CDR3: CASSLEYSSNEQFF

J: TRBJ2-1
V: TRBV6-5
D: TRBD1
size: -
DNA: TGTGCCAGCAGTTACCAGCCGACAGGGGGGTACAATGAGCAGTTCTTC
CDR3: CASSYQPTGGYNEQFF

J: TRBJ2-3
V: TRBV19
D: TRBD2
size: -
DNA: TGTGCCAGTAGTTCGCGGGGGGGCGTAGATACGCAGTATTTT
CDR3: CASSSRGGVDTQYF

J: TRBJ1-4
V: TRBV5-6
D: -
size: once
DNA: TGTGCCAGCAGTCAAGGGCCTAATGAAAAACTGTTTTTT
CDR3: CASSQGPNEKLFF

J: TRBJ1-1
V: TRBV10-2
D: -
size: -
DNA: TGCGCCAGCAGTGGAGGGTCGGCAAAAATATTGCCTGAAGCTTTCTTT
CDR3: CASSGGSAKILPEAFF

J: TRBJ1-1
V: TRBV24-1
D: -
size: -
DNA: TGTGCCACCAGGGCCCGGAATGGCCAGGAAGCTTTCTTT
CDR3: CATRARNGQEAFF

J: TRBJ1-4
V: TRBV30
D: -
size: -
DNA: TGTGCCTGGAAGAAGACCCCTATAGATGAAAAACTGTTTTTT
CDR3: CAWKKTPIDEKLFF

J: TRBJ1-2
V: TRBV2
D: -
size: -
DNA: TGTGCCAGCAGAACGGACAGTACGAACTATGGCTACACCTTC
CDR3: CASRTDSTNYGYTF

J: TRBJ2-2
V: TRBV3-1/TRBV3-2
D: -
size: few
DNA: TGTGCCAGCAGCTTCAGATCCATGCAGCCCACCGGGGAGCTGTTTTTT
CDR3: CASSFRSMQPTGELFF

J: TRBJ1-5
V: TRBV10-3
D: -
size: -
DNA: TGTGCCATCAGTGAGTCTGGGGGGTCTCAGCCCCAGCATTTT
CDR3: CAISESGGSQPQHF

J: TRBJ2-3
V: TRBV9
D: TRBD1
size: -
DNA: TGTGCCAGCAGCGTAGAGGGGGCGTCGATAGATACGCAGTATTTT
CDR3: CASSVEGASIDTQYF

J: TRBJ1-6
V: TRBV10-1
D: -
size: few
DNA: TGCGCCAGCAGTGAGGGTAGTTCACCCCTCCACTTT
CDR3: CASSEGSSPLHF

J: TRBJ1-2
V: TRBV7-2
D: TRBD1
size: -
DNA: TGTGCCAGCAGCTCGGACAGGGGGTCCTATGGCTACACCTTC
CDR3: CASSSDRGSYGYTF

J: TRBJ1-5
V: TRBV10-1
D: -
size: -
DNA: TGCGCCAGCAGTGAGAGCAATCAGCCCCAGCATTTT
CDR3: CASSESNQPQHF

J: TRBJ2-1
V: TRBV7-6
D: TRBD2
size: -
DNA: TGTGCCAGCAGCCAGACGGCGGGGGGGCCGGGCCCCTACAATGAGCAGTTCTTC
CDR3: CASSQTAGGPGPYNEQFF

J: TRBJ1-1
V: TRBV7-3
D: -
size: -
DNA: TGTGCCAGCAGCTGGACAGTGAACACTGAAGCTTTCTTT
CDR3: CASSWTVNTEAFF

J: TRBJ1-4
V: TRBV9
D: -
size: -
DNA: TGTGCCAGCAGCGCACCGGTGGAGGGTCACACAACTAATGAAAAACTGTTTTTT
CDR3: CASSAPVEGHTTNEKLFF

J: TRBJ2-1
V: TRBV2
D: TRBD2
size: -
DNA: TGTGCCAGCACCCGGGACTACCAGCAGTTCTTC
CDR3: CASTRDYQQFF

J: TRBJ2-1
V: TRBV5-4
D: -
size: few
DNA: TGTGCCAGCACCTCGGCGGGTATTCTGAACAATGAGCAGTTCTTC
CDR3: CASTSAGILNNEQFF

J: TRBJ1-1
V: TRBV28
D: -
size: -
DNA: TGTGCCAGCAGTTTATGGGGGGGGCAGAACACTGAAGCTTTCTTT
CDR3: CASSLWGGQNTEAFF

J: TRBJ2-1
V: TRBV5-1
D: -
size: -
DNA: TGCGCCAGCAGCTTGTTCGGAGCCACCAACAATGAGCAGTTCTTC
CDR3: CASSLFGATNNEQFF

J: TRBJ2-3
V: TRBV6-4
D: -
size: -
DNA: TGTGCCAGCAGCGCTACAGGTTATGACACAGATACGCAGTATTTT
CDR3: CASSATGYDTDTQYF

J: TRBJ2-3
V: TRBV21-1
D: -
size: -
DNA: TGTGCCAGCAGCGATACCCGGACAGATACGCAGTATTTT
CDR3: CASSDTRTDTQYF

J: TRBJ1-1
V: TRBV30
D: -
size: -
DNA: TGTGCCTGGAGTGCCGATTTGGAAAACACTGAAGCTTTCTTT
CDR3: CAWSADLENTEAFF

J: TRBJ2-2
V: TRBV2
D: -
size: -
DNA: TGTGCCAGCAGTGACAGGGCGAGCGACACCGGGGAGCTGTTTTTT
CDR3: CASSDRASDTGELFF

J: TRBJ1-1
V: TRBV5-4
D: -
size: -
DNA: TGTGCCAGCAGCTTGGATAGGTACACTGAAGCTTTCTTT
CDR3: CASSLDRYTEAFF

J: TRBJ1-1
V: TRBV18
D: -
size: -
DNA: TGTGCCAGCTCACCGCGACAGGAGGTGAACACTGAAGCTTTCTTT
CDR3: CASSPRQEVNTEAFF

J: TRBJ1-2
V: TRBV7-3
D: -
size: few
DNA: TGTGCCAGCAGCCCTACAGGGATCTATGGCTACACCTTC
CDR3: CASSPTGIYGYTF

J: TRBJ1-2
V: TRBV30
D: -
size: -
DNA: TGTGCCTGGAGTGCTGGGATCGGGGCCCGGACCTTC
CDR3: CAWSAGIGARTF

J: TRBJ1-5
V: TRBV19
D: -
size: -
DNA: TGTGCCAGTAGTATTCAGTTAACCGGCAATCAGCCCCAGCATTTT
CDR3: CASSIQLTGNQPQHF

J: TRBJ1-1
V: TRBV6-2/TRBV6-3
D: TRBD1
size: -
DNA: TGTGCCAGCAGTTACCCCTACAGGGGGCTGAACACTGAAGCTTTCTTT
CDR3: CASSYPYRGLNTEAFF

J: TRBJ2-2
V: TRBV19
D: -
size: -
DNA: TGTGCCAGTAGTATAGGCCTGGGGGGGCCTAACGGGGAGCTGTTTTTT
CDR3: CASSIGLGGPNGELFF

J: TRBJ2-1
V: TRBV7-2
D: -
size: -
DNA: TGTGCCAGCAGCTTTGACAGTTACAATGAGCAGTTCTTC
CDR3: CASSFDSYNEQFF

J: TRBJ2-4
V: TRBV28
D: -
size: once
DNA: TGTGCCAGCAGCTTGGACAGTAGGTACATTCAGTACTTC
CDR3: CASSLDSRYIQYF

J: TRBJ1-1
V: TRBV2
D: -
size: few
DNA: TGTGCCAGCAGTCCTACAGGGTCTGAAGCTTTCTTT
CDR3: CASSPTGSEAFF

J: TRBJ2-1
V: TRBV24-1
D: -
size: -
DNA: TGTGCCACCAGTGATTTGCGCATCAATGAGCAGTTCTTC
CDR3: CATSDLRINEQFF

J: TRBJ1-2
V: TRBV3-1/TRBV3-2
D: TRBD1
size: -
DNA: TGTGCCAGCAGCCGAGGGACAGGGAGAGATGGCTACACCTTC
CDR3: CASSRGTGRDGYTF

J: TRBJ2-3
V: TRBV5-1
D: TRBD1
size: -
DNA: TGCGCCAGCAGCCCGGACAGGGGCGAGGATACGCAGTATTTT
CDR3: CASSPDRGEDTQYF

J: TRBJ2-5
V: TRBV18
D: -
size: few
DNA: TGTGCCAGCCGGACAGCCGGACACCAAGAGACCCAGTACTTC
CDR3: CASRTAGHQETQYF

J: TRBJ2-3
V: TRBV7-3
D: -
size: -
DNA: TGTGCCAGCAGCCCAACAATCAGCACAGATACGCAGTATTTT
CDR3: CASSPTISTDTQYF

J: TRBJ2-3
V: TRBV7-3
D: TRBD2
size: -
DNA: TGTGCCAGCAGCCCCCAGGGAGGACTAGCGGGGGGGGGACCCACAGATACGCAGTATTTT
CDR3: CASSPQGGLAGGGPTDTQYF

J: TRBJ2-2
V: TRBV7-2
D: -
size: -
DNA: TGTGCCAGCAGCCGGGACCAAACCGGCGGGGAGCTGTTTTTT
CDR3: CASSRDQTGGELFF

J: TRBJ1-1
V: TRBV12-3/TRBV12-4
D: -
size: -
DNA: TGTGCCAGCAGTTTTATGAACACTGAAGCTTTCTTT
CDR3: CASSFMNTEAFF

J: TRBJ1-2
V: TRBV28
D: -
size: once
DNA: TGTGCCAGCAGTTTCTCAGGGTTCGACGGCTACACCTTC
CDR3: CASSFSGFDGYTF

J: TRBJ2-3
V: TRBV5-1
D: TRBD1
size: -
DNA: TGCGCCAGCAGCACCGGACAGGTTTACACAGATACGCAGTATTTT
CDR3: CASSTGQVYTDTQYF

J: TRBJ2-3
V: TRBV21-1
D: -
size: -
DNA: TGTGCCAGCAGCAACCGGGGAGGGCTTGCGACAGATACGCAGTATTTT
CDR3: CASSNRGGLATDTQYF

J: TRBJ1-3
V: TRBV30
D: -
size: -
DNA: TGTGCCTGGACCGTCGGAGGCCCTGGAAACACCATATATTTT
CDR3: CAWTVGGPGNTIYF

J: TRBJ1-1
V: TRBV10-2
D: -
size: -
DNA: TGCGCCAGCAGTGTGGGCCATGGGGTGAACACTGAAGCTTTCTTT
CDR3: CASSVGHGVNTEAFF

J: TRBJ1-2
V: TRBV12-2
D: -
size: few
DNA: TGTGCAAGTCGCCAACGGCGGACAGGGAATCATGGCTACACCTTC
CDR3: CASRQRRTGNHGYTF